These T cell receptor beta chains were read from a single sample in a study of blood T cell repertoires in COVID-19. The repertoire was sequenced with immunoSEQ multiplex PCR; TCRdb's copy has only in-frame clones and lacks some. The sample has approximately 170,000 clones; approximately 87% are singletons. The sequenced material came from peripheral blood. These receptors were collected from a woman in her fifties or sixties with COVID-19, enrolled during active disease. Each CDR3 is given with its conserved first and last residue. Fields, in order: D gene, clone size, V gene, J gene, CDR3 DNA, CDR3 protein. The D gene is left open where the match is weak. Expanded clones get a size class; other rows say once, few or many, or leave the size out.

D: -; size: -; V: TRBV30; J: TRBJ1-2; DNA: TGTGCCTGGAGTAGGGGCAGGGGATCCTATGGCTACACCTTC; CDR3: CAWSRGRGSYGYTF
D: -; size: few; V: TRBV3-1/TRBV3-2; J: TRBJ2-7; DNA: TGTGCCAGCAGCCAAGATCTGAGGGAGCAGTACTTC; CDR3: CASSQDLREQYF
D: -; size: -; V: TRBV12-3/TRBV12-4; J: TRBJ1-2; DNA: TGTGCCAGCAGTTCAGCCCTCCTTGTCGGCTACACCTTC; CDR3: CASSSALLVGYTF
D: -; size: -; V: TRBV19; J: TRBJ1-3; DNA: TGTGCCAGTAGTGCTTACAGGGATTCTGGAAACACCATATATTTT; CDR3: CASSAYRDSGNTIYF
D: TRBD1; size: -; V: TRBV4-2; J: TRBJ1-2; DNA: TGTGCCAGCAGCCGGGACAGGGAGGGTAGCTACACCTTC; CDR3: CASSRDREGSYTF
D: -; size: -; V: TRBV29-1; J: TRBJ1-5; DNA: TGCAGCGTTGGAAGGGGGGGAGATCAGCCCCAGCATTTT; CDR3: CSVGRGGDQPQHF
D: TRBD1; size: -; V: TRBV10-3; J: TRBJ1-5; DNA: TGTGCCACCAGGCTAGACAGGGTGGGGAATCAGCCCCAGCATTTT; CDR3: CATRLDRVGNQPQHF
D: TRBD2; size: -; V: TRBV23-1; J: TRBJ2-3; DNA: TGCGCCAGCAGTCCCCTGGGCGCTAGCGGGAGGACCTTATACACAGATACGCAGTATTTT; CDR3: CASSPLGASGRTLYTDTQYF
D: TRBD2; size: -; V: TRBV11-3; J: TRBJ2-1; DNA: TGTGCCAGCAAATTCGGACTAGCGGGACTTGGGGGCAATGAGCAGTTCTTC; CDR3: CASKFGLAGLGGNEQFF
D: -; size: -; V: TRBV9; J: TRBJ2-5; DNA: TGTGCCAGCAGCGCGTCGGAAGAGACCCAGTACTTC; CDR3: CASSASEETQYF
D: TRBD1; size: -; V: TRBV27; J: TRBJ1-1; DNA: TGTGCCAGCAGTCCCCCAGGGGGGATAGGTACTGAAGCTTTCTTT; CDR3: CASSPPGGIGTEAFF
D: -; size: -; V: TRBV5-6; J: TRBJ1-5; DNA: TGTGCCAGCAGCTTGGGGCAGAACAATCAGCCCCAGCATTTT; CDR3: CASSLGQNNQPQHF
D: -; size: -; V: TRBV2; J: TRBJ2-5; DNA: TGTGCCAGCAGTGGATCCGGAACAGGGATGAGAGAGACCCAGTACTTC; CDR3: CASSGSGTGMRETQYF
D: TRBD1; size: -; V: TRBV25-1; J: TRBJ1-1; DNA: TGTGCCAGCCTGAAGACAGGGGCCATGAACACTGAAGCTTTCTTT; CDR3: CASLKTGAMNTEAFF
D: TRBD1; size: -; V: TRBV18; J: TRBJ1-6; DNA: TGTGCCAGCTCACCATGGCCCACCGGGACAGATAATTCACCCCTCCACTTT; CDR3: CASSPWPTGTDNSPLHF
D: TRBD1; size: -; V: TRBV2; J: TRBJ2-1; DNA: TGTGCCAGCAGCGGTACAGGGGGCAGTTGGAATGAGCAGTTCTTC; CDR3: CASSGTGGSWNEQFF
D: TRBD1; size: -; V: TRBV7-8; J: TRBJ1-1; DNA: TGTGCCAGCAGCCCGATAGGACAGGGGTTGGGAACTGAAGCTTTCTTT; CDR3: CASSPIGQGLGTEAFF
D: -; size: -; V: TRBV5-8; J: TRBJ2-2; DNA: TGTGCCAGCAGTAGGGAGGTCACCGGGGAGCTGTTTTTT; CDR3: CASSREVTGELFF
D: TRBD2; size: -; V: TRBV24-1; J: TRBJ2-5; DNA: TGTGCCACCAGTGCCCCGACTAGCGGCCCCAAAGAGACCCAGTACTTC; CDR3: CATSAPTSGPKETQYF
D: TRBD2; size: -; V: TRBV6-6; J: TRBJ2-1; DNA: TGTGCCAGCAGTTACTCTGGACTAGCGGGAGGGGAGCAGTTCTTC; CDR3: CASSYSGLAGGEQFF
D: -; size: -; V: TRBV19; J: TRBJ1-3; DNA: TGTGCCAGTAGTAAAGGGGTCTCTGGAAACACCATATATTTT; CDR3: CASSKGVSGNTIYF
D: TRBD1; size: -; V: TRBV9; J: TRBJ1-2; DNA: TGTGCCAGCAGCGTAGACAGGGGCTATGGCTACACCTTC; CDR3: CASSVDRGYGYTF
D: -; size: -; V: TRBV6-2/TRBV6-3; J: TRBJ2-2; DNA: TGTGCCAGCAGTCCCCTGGGACACGGGGCCGGGGAGCTGTTTTTT; CDR3: CASSPLGHGAGELFF
D: TRBD1; size: -; V: TRBV7-9; J: TRBJ2-5; DNA: TGTGCCAGCAGCTTAGCGACAGGGCCAGAGACCCAGTACTTC; CDR3: CASSLATGPETQYF
D: TRBD1; size: -; V: TRBV2; J: TRBJ1-6; DNA: TGTGCCAGCAGTTGGGACAGGGCGAAACCTAATTCACCCCTCCACTTT; CDR3: CASSWDRAKPNSPLHF
D: -; size: -; V: TRBV27; J: TRBJ1-2; DNA: TGTGCCAGCAGCCTACAGGGTACTAACTATGGCTACACCTTC; CDR3: CASSLQGTNYGYTF
D: TRBD2; size: -; V: TRBV27; J: TRBJ2-1; DNA: TGTGCCAGCAGTTTATCTAAGCGGGGACTCGGTAGTGAGCAGTTCTTC; CDR3: CASSLSKRGLGSEQFF
D: TRBD2; size: -; V: TRBV5-6; J: TRBJ2-1; DNA: TGTGCCAGCAGCCCAGGTAGCGGGACGACTTACAATGAGCAGTTCTTC; CDR3: CASSPGSGTTYNEQFF
D: TRBD1; size: once; V: TRBV10-3; J: TRBJ1-4; DNA: TGTGCCATCAGGGGGACAGAGGACGAAAAACTGTTTTTT; CDR3: CAIRGTEDEKLFF
D: TRBD2; size: -; V: TRBV5-4; J: TRBJ2-5; DNA: TGTGCCAGCAGCAAGGGGACTAGCGGATCCCAAGAGACCCAGTACTTC; CDR3: CASSKGTSGSQETQYF
D: -; size: -; V: TRBV6-2/TRBV6-3; J: TRBJ2-3; DNA: TGTGCCAGCAGTTACGTGGGACTCAGAGATACGCAGTATTTT; CDR3: CASSYVGLRDTQYF
D: -; size: -; V: TRBV3-1/TRBV3-2; J: TRBJ1-6; DNA: TGTGCCAGCTCAAAGGGGGGGACCGCCTATAATTCACCCCTCCACTTT; CDR3: CASSKGGTAYNSPLHF
D: -; size: few; V: TRBV7-2; J: TRBJ1-2; DNA: TGTGCCAGCAGCCCTAAGAGAGGCTACACCTTC; CDR3: CASSPKRGYTF
D: TRBD1; size: -; V: TRBV18; J: TRBJ2-7; DNA: TGTGCCAGCTCTACGCTGGGGGACAGGGCCTACGAGCAGTACTTC; CDR3: CASSTLGDRAYEQYF
D: TRBD1; size: -; V: TRBV19; J: TRBJ1-2; DNA: TGTGCCAGTAGTAGGGACAGAGATTCACCTGGCTACACCTTC; CDR3: CASSRDRDSPGYTF
D: -; size: -; V: TRBV28; J: TRBJ2-3; DNA: TGTGCCAGCAGCCCCCGATCACAATCGGATACGCAGTATTTT; CDR3: CASSPRSQSDTQYF
D: TRBD1; size: once; V: TRBV24-1; J: TRBJ2-7; DNA: TGTGCCACCAGTGAATGGGACAGGGACGATGAGCAGTACTTC; CDR3: CATSEWDRDDEQYF
D: TRBD1; size: few; V: TRBV5-1; J: TRBJ1-5; DNA: TGCGCCAGCAGCTTACAGGGGACAAATCAGCCCCAGCATTTT; CDR3: CASSLQGTNQPQHF
D: -; size: -; V: TRBV28; J: TRBJ2-7; DNA: TGTGCCAGCAGTTTAGTCCCGGCAGGCCACAGGGCCTACGAGCAGTACTTC; CDR3: CASSLVPAGHRAYEQYF
D: -; size: -; V: TRBV6-5; J: TRBJ2-1; DNA: TGTGCCAGCAGTTACAATCGCTTTACAGACAATGAGCAGTTCTTC; CDR3: CASSYNRFTDNEQFF
D: -; size: -; V: TRBV6-5; J: TRBJ1-1; DNA: TGTGCCAGCAGTTACGGGACAAGGAACACTGAAGCTTTCTTT; CDR3: CASSYGTRNTEAFF
D: TRBD1; size: once; V: TRBV2; J: TRBJ2-2; DNA: TGTGCCAGCAGTGAATCGGCAGGGGGTAACACCGGGGAGCTGTTTTTT; CDR3: CASSESAGGNTGELFF
D: TRBD2; size: once; V: TRBV7-3; J: TRBJ2-7; DNA: TGTGCCAGCAGCCCGGGGACTAGCTACGAGCAGTACTTC; CDR3: CASSPGTSYEQYF
D: TRBD1; size: few; V: TRBV11-3; J: TRBJ1-4; DNA: TGTGCCAGCAGCCCCTCCCTGGGGGACAGCCCTGAAAAACTGTTTTTT; CDR3: CASSPSLGDSPEKLFF
D: TRBD2; size: -; V: TRBV5-1; J: TRBJ2-1; DNA: TGCGCCAGCAGCATTACCGGGACTAGCAATTCTGAGCAGTTCTTC; CDR3: CASSITGTSNSEQFF
D: -; size: -; V: TRBV4-1; J: TRBJ1-1; DNA: TGCGCCAGCAGCCATAAGCGGCGGGGCACTGAAGCTTTCTTT; CDR3: CASSHKRRGTEAFF
D: TRBD1; size: -; V: TRBV19; J: TRBJ1-2; DNA: TGTGCCAGTAGTACCAACAGGGGTGGCTACACCTTC; CDR3: CASSTNRGGYTF
D: -; size: -; V: TRBV21-1; J: TRBJ1-6; DNA: TGTGCCAGCAGCACTCGACAGGGGGCTTTGGATTCACCCCTCCACTTT; CDR3: CASSTRQGALDSPLHF
D: -; size: -; V: TRBV11-2; J: TRBJ1-4; DNA: TGTGCCAGCAGCTTGGTTCCCTCCGGGATAAAACTGTTTTTT; CDR3: CASSLVPSGIKLFF
D: -; size: -; V: TRBV6-5; J: TRBJ2-2; DNA: TGTGCCAGCAGCCGAGACAGGTCTTGGACGGGGGAGCTGTTTTTT; CDR3: CASSRDRSWTGELFF